Shown below are 23 T cell receptor beta chains from a single sample sequenced in a study of cytomegalovirus exposure and HLA in healthy donors. Primers included in the PCR were 60 Vbeta and 13 Jbeta primers. The method was immunoSEQ multiplex PCR; TCRdb's version includes in-frame clones alone and lacks a portion of them. Of 150,000 to 160,000 clones detected, approximately 81% appear once; the ten largest clones hold more than 2%. The sequenced material came from PBMCs. All receptors come from a woman aged 18 to 35 in good health and CMV-seronegative.

The rearrangement uses TRBV5-1 and TRBJ2-5; 8 bases match TRBD2. Germline CDR1 SGHRS, CDR2 YFSETQ. Trimming at V came to 3 bases and at J to 4 bases, leaving 8 bases not matched to a gene. This CDR3 region has 15 residues. The CDR3, as DNA: TGCGCCAGCAGCTACTCTCGGGGGGGCGGAGAGACCCAGTACTTC. This gives the protein CASSYSRGGGETQYF.

Points on this clone: Other DNA sequences in the sample encode the same CDR3. The chain carries TRBV18 and TRBJ2-7, with D possibly matching TRBD2 (6 bases). Germline V gene data show CDR1 as KGHSH and CDR2 as LQKENI. The CDR3 is 14 residues long. V was cut by 0 bases and J by 1 base, with 7 bases left in between. The CDR3 sequence: CASSPPAGSYEQYF. CDR3 coding DNA: TGTGCCAGCTCACCACCTGCGGGATCCTACGAGCAGTACTTC.

Only one count was recorded for this clone. The limits of the CDR3 on the DNA are not certain, so only TCRdb's listed CDR3 is given. The rearrangement joins TRBV6-5 to TRBJ1-5; the table's D call, TRBD1, was not checked against the DNA. The germline gives CDR1 MNHEY, CDR2 SVGAGI. The CDR3 is 15 amino acids long, termini counted. CDR3 sequence: CASSTSTGSHQPQHF.

The sample holds one count of this clone. The chain recombines TRBV21-1 with TRBJ1-3; the table calls TRBD1, which could not be checked here. TRBV21-1 is marked as a pseudogene. The length of the CDR3 is 19 residues. The DNA of the CDR3 is TGTGCCAGCAGCAAAGAGGGCAGGGGTCAAGTAGTCTCCGGAAACACCATATATTTT. The encoded protein is CASSKEGRGQVVSGNTIYF.

This clone was observed a handful of times. This chain uses TRBV28 with TRBJ1-1; D call uncertain. The V gene lost 2 bases and the J gene lost 0 bases, with 10 bases spanning the gap. CDR3 size: 15 residues. Germline lookup yields CDR1 MDHEN and CDR2 SYDVKM. The DNA for the CDR3 is TGTGCCAGCAGTTTAGGCAGTCATATGAACACTGAAGCTTTCTTT. Translating gives CASSLGSHMNTEAFF.

Details on this clone: Other DNA sequences from this sample encode an identical CDR3 as well. The chain joins TRBV7-2 to TRBJ1-3, with a weak D call TRBD1 (5 bases). The CDR3 has 15 amino acids. The V gene lost 1 base and the J gene lost 3 bases, with 10 bases spanning the gap. Germline V gene lookup returns CDR1 SGHTA and CDR2 FQGNSA. The CDR3 region has the DNA TGTGCCAGCAGCTTAGTGTCAGGGTATGGAAACACCATATATTTT. It codes for CASSLVSGYGNTIYF.

This sequence joins TRBV6-6 and TRBJ1-4, with 8 bases fitting TRBD1. V lost 6 bases and J lost 3; bases outside the gene matches: 3. This CDR3 is 14 amino acids long. The germline V gene has CDR1 MNHNY and CDR2 SVGAGI (reference sequence). CDR3 residues: CASRWTGSNEKLFF. CDR3 nucleotides: TGTGCCAGCAGATGGACAGGGTCTAATGAAAAACTGTTTTTT.

Only one count was recorded for this clone. The chain recombines TRBV6-6 with TRBJ2-3, with TRBD1 identical over 12 bases. CDR3 size: 16 residues. Germline V gene sequence: CDR1 MNHNY, CDR2 SVGAGI (reference sequence). The V segment lost 6 bases and the J segment 5 bases; nucleotides outside the gene matches: 9. Written as DNA, the CDR3 is TGTGCCAGCAGCCCCGGGACAGGGGGCCTCGGAGATACGCAGTATTTT. Protein sequence: CASSPGTGGLGDTQYF.

This chain links TRBV7-2 with TRBJ1-5; 8 positions agree with TRBD1. The trim removed 3 bases at V and 8 bases at J, leaving 9 bases unmatched. CDR1 and CDR2 (germline): SGHTA, FQGNSA. This CDR3 has 15 amino acids. This CDR3 reads CASSFGTGGLEPQHF. The DNA of the CDR3 is TGTGCCAGCAGCTTTGGGACAGGCGGGCTAGAGCCCCAGCATTTT.

The chain links TRBV6-6 to TRBJ2-5; the match to TRBD2 covers 7 bases. Trimming cost V 2 bases and J 4 bases; bases outside gene matches: 4. There are 14 residues in the CDR3. Germline values: CDR1 MNHNY, CDR2 SVGAGI (reference sequence). CDR3 residues: CASSYGGGGETQYF. In nucleotides, the CDR3 is TGTGCCAGCAGTTACGGTGGGGGGGGAGAGACCCAGTACTTC.

Only one count was recorded for this clone. This sequence joins TRBV5-6 and TRBJ1-6; D is ambiguous. CDR3 length: 17 amino acids. Looked up from germline, CDR1 is SGHDT and CDR2 is YYEEEE. Trimming shortened V by 2 bases and J by 6 bases, and 18 bases separated the two germline ends. In nucleotides, the CDR3 is TGTGCCAGCAGCTTAATTCCCCGGTCAGGTTTTAATTCACCCCTCCACTTT. Its translation: CASSLIPRSGFNSPLHF.

This clone came up once. The chain recombines TRBV6-4 with TRBJ2-3; TRBD2 agrees at 10 bases. The germline gives CDR1 MRHNA, CDR2 SNTAGT. The CDR3 is 15 amino acids. Trimming at V came to 5 bases and at J to 0 bases, leaving 2 bases not matched to a gene. This CDR3 is CASSSTSGSTDTQYF. CDR3 nucleotide sequence: TGTGCCAGCAGTTCGACTAGCGGGAGCACAGATACGCAGTATTTT.

The gene calls are TRBV7-9 and TRBJ1-3; unclear D gene. Looked up from germline, CDR1 is SEHNR and CDR2 is FQNEAQ (reference sequence). CDR3 length: 11 residues. V lost 5 bases and J 4 bases, leaving 3 bases between the germline ends. CDR3 sequence (DNA): TGTGCCAGCAGCCCAGGAAACACCATATATTTT. It translates to CASSPGNTIYF.

V is TRBV11-2 and J is TRBJ2-2; D gene unclear. CDR3 length: 13 residues. Trimming cost V 1 base and J 6 bases, with 6 bases left between them. In germline, CDR1 is SGHAT, CDR2 FQNNGV. DNA of the CDR3: TGTGCCAGCAGCTTAGTCGCAGCCGGGGAGCTGTTTTTT. It encodes CASSLVAAGELFF.

The chain's CDR3 is CASSLGGSGQAFF. As DNA, the CDR3 is TGTGCCAGCAGCTTAGGTGGGTCAGGGCAAGCTTTCTTT. The chain recombines TRBV7-9 with TRBJ1-1; possibly TRBD1 for D (5 bases). Per germline, CDR1 SEHNR and CDR2 FQNEAQ (reference sequence). The CDR3 totals 13 residues. The V end was cut by 1 base, the J end by 9 bases, with 12 bases between.

The V gene is TRBV4-2, the J gene TRBJ2-1; 9 positions match TRBD2. There are 17 residues in the CDR3. J gave up 0 bases and V 1 base, and 4 bases lay outside the gene matches. Germline V gives CDR1 LGHNA, CDR2 YNFKEQ. Written as DNA, the CDR3 is TGTGCCAGCAGCCAAGTCGCAGCGGGGGGCTCCTACAATGAGCAGTTCTTC. Its protein product is CASSQVAAGGSYNEQFF.

The gene calls are TRBV6-5 and TRBJ2-5; possible D gene TRBD2, 6 bases. The germline gives CDR1 MNHEY, CDR2 SVGAGI. CDR3 size: 14 residues. Trimming removed 5 bases from V and 6 bases from J, with 16 bases in between. This chain's CDR3 is CASSRGWVSKTQYF. Written as DNA, the CDR3 is TGTGCCAGCAGTCGGGGGTGGGTCTCCAAGACCCAGTACTTC.

This clone was observed a few times. This chain uses TRBV6-6 with TRBJ2-4; D is uncertain. The CDR3 consists of 14 residues. V was cut by 7 bases and J by 0 bases, with 10 bases left in between. Per the germline V gene, CDR1 is MNHNY and CDR2 is SVGAGI (reference sequence). The CDR3 protein is CASTRPGAKNIQYF. CDR3 coding DNA: TGTGCCAGCACCCGCCCGGGAGCCAAAAACATTCAGTACTTC.

The V and J genes are TRBV5-4 and TRBJ2-5, with TRBD2 matching 8 bases. Germline loops: CDR1 SGHNT, CDR2 YYREEE (reference sequence). With 5 bases clipped from V and 4 bases from J, the junction kept 7 bases outside the gene matches. CDR3 length: 14 residues. The CDR3 DNA reads TGTGCCAGCAGACCGGGACTAGGCGGAGAGACCCAGTACTTC. Its translation is CASRPGLGGETQYF.

The V call is TRBV21-1, the J call TRBJ2-3; the DNA was not used to check the table's D call, TRBD2. TRBV21-1 is described as a pseudogene. There are 17 residues in the CDR3. CDR3 amino acids: CASSKVKAGGHTDTQYF. Written as DNA, the CDR3 is TGTGCCAGCAGCAAAGTTAAGGCGGGGGGGCATACAGATACGCAGTATTTT.

The J gene is TRBJ1-2, the V gene TRBV7-6; TRBD1 agrees at 12 bases. The CDR3 is 15 amino acids. CDR1 and CDR2 from the germline V gene are SGHVS and FNYEAQ. V shed 1 base, J shed 7 bases, and the junction held 4 bases outside the gene matches. CDR3 DNA sequence: TGTGCCAGCAGCTTAGGGGGACAGGGGGCTGGTGGCTACACCTTC. Protein product: CASSLGGQGAGGYTF.

In its sample, this clone was seen a few times. This chain links TRBV30 with TRBJ2-3, with TRBD1 matching over 7 bases. V lost 3 bases to trimming and J lost 3 bases; unmatched junction nucleotides: 9. CDR1 is GTSNPN and CDR2 is SVGIG in the germline V gene (reference sequence). This CDR3 contains 15 residues. The CDR3 DNA reads TGTGCCTGGAGCCCGGGACAGAAGAGGACAGATACGCAGTATTTT. This gives the protein CAWSPGQKRTDTQYF.

As to this clone: Other DNA sequences of this sample code for an identical CDR3. The chain has TRBV7-2 and TRBJ2-3; tentatively, D is TRBD1 (5 bases). This CDR3 is 14 amino acids long. Per germline, CDR1 SGHTA and CDR2 FQGNSA. The V end lost 5 bases, the J end lost 3 bases, and 12 bases lay between the germline ends. This CDR3 is CASSPQGATDTQYF. For the CDR3, the DNA is TGTGCCAGCAGCCCCCAGGGCGCGACAGATACGCAGTATTTT.